Following are 2 T cell receptor beta chains from one sample sequenced in a study of shared clonotypes between healthy human individuals. The naive CD8 subset, CD45RO-negative cells positively selected for CCR7, excluded terminally differentiated effector memory CD45RA+ cells. Profiling relied on immunoSEQ multiplex PCR, and the TCRdb table lists in-frame clones only, not all of them. Among fewer than 1 million clones listed, just over 95% were seen once. Sequenced material: naive CD8+ T cells sorted from blood. The origin of the receptors is a man younger than 45 in good health.

This chain connects TRBV30 to TRBJ1-1; D gene uncertain. The germline V gene encodes CDR1 GTSNPN and CDR2 SVGIG (reference sequence). This CDR3 is built from 11 residues. V was clipped by 7 bases and J by 10 bases, with 16 bases between them. The chain's CDR3 is CALLSGPGAFF. The DNA for the CDR3 is TGTGCCTTGCTGTCCGGCCCGGGAGCTTTCTTT.

The rearrangement joins TRBV13 to TRBJ2-1; D perhaps matches TRBD2 (6 bases). The CDR3 runs to 13 residues. V dropped 3 bases and J dropped 7 bases, with 10 bases sitting between them. In germline, CDR1 is PRHDT, CDR2 FYEKMQ (reference sequence). CDR3 nucleotides: TGTGCCAGCAGCTTGGGACTTGAGAATGAGCAGTTCTTC. Translating it yields CASSLGLENEQFF.